The present T cell receptor beta chain was sequenced within a study of blood T cells in healthy people across ages. Study at large: Template switching captured about one barcoded beta molecule per two T cells. Study-level points and caveats: Considered underestimates were the diversity estimates obtained from one million T cells. Expanded clonotype changes were possibly confounded by unknown donor CMV status.

With a J-beta primer mix and a sample-barcoded 5' primer, a second PCR ran about 6 to 11 cycles. MiXCR, applied by TCRdb to the 5' RACE reads, yields one record per CDR3 protein. The sample has 1 million or so distinct CDR3 sequences, over 35% seen once. On this clonotype: Its target is unknown.

CDR1 GTSNPN and CDR2 SVGIG come from the germline V gene (reference sequence). V was shortened by 2 bases and J by 4 bases, with 9 bases between the two germline ends. The CDR3 loop spans 12 amino acids. Sequencing was done on a sample of blood. The V and J genes are TRBV30 and TRBJ2-7; D unclear. The receptor was derived from a woman in her sixties in good health. CDR3 sequence: CAWSWREYEQYF. The CDR3 coding sequence is TGTGCCTGGAGTTGGCGAGAGTACGAGCAGTACTTC.